This T cell receptor beta chain appears in the sequencing data of a study of CD8 T cells in Susac syndrome. Germline values: CDR1 SGHDN, CDR2 FVKESK. The CDR3 runs to 14 residues. Trimming cost V 4 bases and J 0 bases, with 6 bases left between them. Random hexamers were used to reverse transcribe an amount of 0.5 to 1 ug RNA. The CDR3 of TCR beta was amplified by immunoSEQ multiplex PCR across 54 Vbeta and 13 Jbeta. MiXCR, run by TCRdb on the immunoSEQ multiplex PCR reads, gives a single entry per CDR3 protein. The sample holds some 160,000 distinct CDR3 sequences, around 92% seen once. The control participants were healthy donors, and these controls were matched with respect to both age and sex. Through negative isolation, CD4+ and CD8+ T cells were obtained, while TEMRA cells were enriched using FACS. Study results and caveats: An acknowledgment was made by the study that its TCR sequencing and HLA analysis involved relatively few individuals.

Concerning this clonotype itself: Antigen unknown.

Input material: CD4+ T cells from PBMCs. The chain combines TRBV14 with TRBJ2-2, with D possibly being TRBD1 (5 bases). The TCR sequence derives from a human donor in good health. The CDR3 spells CASSRQTNTGELFF. In DNA form, the CDR3 reads TGTGCCAGCAGCCGACAGACGAACACCGGGGAGCTGTTTTTT.